This T cell receptor (beta chain) was observed in a study of blood T cell repertoires in COVID-19 (dated by TCRdb to about 2020). General notes on the study: Samples covering the acute and convalescent phases of COVID-19 were provided by collaborators in the United States, Italy and Spain. The material from the prospective study consisted of cDNA or gDNA derived from T cells, B-cell-depleted T cells, or PBMCs. The dataset comprised deeply sampled blood TCRbeta repertoires from subjects exposed to, actively infected with, or recovered from COVID-19. The repertoires were made available in a free public database intended to serve as a resource for research on the immune response to SARS-CoV-2. Samples came from the ongoing ImmuneRACE study (first 160 participants) plus 1,254 subjects from 6 global collaborators. Sample metadata almost always included a de-identified subject ID, COVID-19 status, age in years and sex. Where available, HLA class I and class II types were taken from metadata supplied by the sample provider and were not determined by assay-based typing. Broad study findings and their caveats: How much clinical and demographic metadata was included differed by source and by participant, and the metadata was provided uncurated.

In regard to this clone: Its binding antigen is unknown. No base quality values were provided; no much bigger clone lies one nucleotide off.

Each collaborating institution followed its own protocols to collect whole blood in K2EDTA tubes. For TCRbeta analysis, collaborators shipped samples as frozen whole blood, isolated PBMCs, or DNA extracted from either of those sample types. There are 20 amino acids in the CDR3, from cysteine to phenylalanine inclusive. Here the CDR3 DNA is all that survives: 60 bases in frame from base 1. From a lookup of the germline V gene (reference sequence), CDR1 and CDR2 are PRHDT and FYEKMQ. V is shortened by 5 bases, J by 5 bases, and the region joining them spans 33 bases. TCRbeta CDR3 regions were amplified from genomic DNA by means of the immunoSEQ Assay, a bias-controlled multiplex PCR. Regarding the original processing steps: The number of nucleated cells in each sample was estimated from the amplification of reference gene primers within the assay. To quantify the absolute abundance of each unique TCRbeta CDR3 rearrangement, sequence reads were collapsed and filtered. For each sample, productive Simpson clonality was calculated by taking the square root of Simpson's diversity index across productive rearrangements. Not all clones reach the TCRdb copy of this immuneACCESS table, which keeps in-frame sequences only. Checked studies attribute under half of the gap to unresolved V genes and leave the rest unexplained. V and J calls plus clone size are reproduced from that table; the DNA served to infer D and trimming. For this sample the table gives 70,000 to 85,000 clones, of which around 87% were detected only once. Clones ranked in the top ten supply under 3% of the sample.

The specimen was peripheral blood. This receptor was taken from a woman in her forties or fifties with active or convalescent COVID-19. The chain is encoded by TRBV13 joined to TRBJ1-2, with no reliable assignment of the D segment. The CDR3 protein: CASSRRTHSPNIPMKYGYTF. The bases read TGTGCCAGCAGCCGGAGGACTCACTCCCCTAATATACCTATGAAGTATGGCTACACCTTC.